The clone carrying this T cell receptor (beta chain) was found once. The CDR3 contains 15 residues. The V gene's germline CDR1 is MNHNS and CDR2 SASEGT. V gave up 0 bases and J gave up 6 bases, with 12 bases separating them. The data were taken from a study of blood T cell repertoires in COVID-19. Study summary: Collection of acute and convalescent COVID-19 samples took place in the United States, Italy and Spain.

The data were produced by immunoSEQ multiplex PCR, yet TCRdb's version contains in-frame clones alone and is incomplete. The top ten clones hold approximately 1.9% of a sample with about 310,000 clones, around 85% of them seen once. The sequencing sample was made of PBMCs or T cells enriched from blood (not recorded which). This rearrangement joins TRBV6-1 to TRBJ1-3; the D gene is possibly TRBD1 (6 bases). The origin of this receptor is a woman aged 25 to 39 who had been exposed to COVID-19. The CDR3 DNA sequence: TGTGCCAGCAGTGAAGCCCGGACAGTCTTAAACACCATATATTTT. This codes for CASSEARTVLNTIYF.